This T cell receptor (beta chain) comes out of a study of blood T cell repertoires in COVID-19. For the study at large: Some COVID-19 samples were acute and others convalescent; all came from the United States, Italy and Spain. The analysed material was cDNA or gDNA that came from T cells, B-cell-depleted T cells, or PBMCs.

Authors' methods: The authors estimated nucleated cell counts from reference gene primer amplification. Produced via immunoSEQ multiplex PCR; TCRdb's table is partial and in-frame only. That table gives V, J and clone size, and the DNA gave D and trimming. In the table there are 300,000 or so clones, around 88% of which are singletons. Trimming shortened V by 1 base and J by 1 base, and 5 bases separated the two germline ends. The CDR3 is made up of 14 amino acids. CDR1 is MDHEN and CDR2 is SYDVKM in the germline V gene. Regarding this clone: The same CDR3 is also encoded by other DNA sequences in this sample.

This clonotype was obtained from a woman aged 25 to 45 who had recovered from COVID-19. This chain joins TRBV28 and TRBJ1-5; no firm D call. Sequencing input: peripheral blood. As DNA, the CDR3 is TGTGCCAGCAGTTTATCGGGGAGCAATCAGCCCCAGCATTTT. Encoded protein: CASSLSGSNQPQHF.